This TCR beta chain comes out of a study of T cell responses to AZD1222 COVID-19 vaccine. Study-level information: Pooling was applied to second doses at about 4 or about 12 weeks. Study conclusions and caveats: Reportedly, nearly half of unique spike TCRs recognized epitopes outside B.1.351/B.1.1.7 mutations.

Note on this clone: The antigen remains undetermined.

Measured with immunoSEQ multiplex PCR; TCRdb has only the in-frame clones, and not every one. The sample has fewer than 110,000 clones, approximately 89% seen once. The material sequenced was peripheral blood, taken on day 0 of AZD1222 vaccination. This TCR was sampled from an adult in good health.

Here the CDR3 DNA reads TGTGCCAGCAGCCAAGCAGAAGGTCGAGCTGAAGCTTTCTTT. It yields the protein CASSQAEGRAEAFF. The chain recombines TRBV3-1 (or the pseudogene TRBV3-2) with TRBJ1-1; unclear D gene. Trimming removed 1 base at V and 6 bases at J, with 12 bases between. The CDR3 totals 14 residues. Germline V gene data show CDR1 as LGHDT and CDR2 as YNNKEL (reference sequence).